This T cell receptor beta chain is drawn from a study of read filtering for tumor transcriptome and immune sequencing. Points from the study as a whole: Single-read clonotypes: about 81.9% of IR-seq clonotypes (around 3.4% of reads), around three quarters of RNA-seq clonotypes (approximately 45% of reads). Even smaller IR-seq throughput identified most shared clonotypes.

From roughly 400 ng of RNA, a library with molecular barcoded alpha/delta and beta/gamma adaptors was made. TCRdb recomputed calls from the reads with MiXCR, one row per CDR3 protein. Among fewer than 150,000 distinct CDR3 sequences listed, 10% to 15% were seen once. This clonotype has ten or more counts. Antigen unknown. The clonotype originates from a donor over 35 with multiple myeloma. The sample consisted of a population of CD138-negative cells sorted from bone marrow.

DNA for the CDR3: TGTGCCAGCTCACCGGACAGAGGGGAGACTGAAGCTTTCTTT. Protein sequence: CASSPDRGETEAFF. This chain connects TRBV18 to TRBJ1-1, with a weak D call TRBD1 (6 bases). V dropped 3 bases and J dropped 5 bases, with 13 bases sitting between them. The CDR3 spans 14 residues. Germline V gene lookup returns CDR1 KGHSH and CDR2 LQKENI.